This T cell receptor (beta chain) was sequenced for a study of technical replicates of blood from a few donors. Here immunoSEQ multiplex PCR was the method, and the copy in TCRdb shows in-frame clones only, minus some. The sample lists approximately 88,000 clones, 90% to 97% occurring once. The count of this clone is one. Trimming shortened V by 8 bases and J by 0 bases, and 11 bases separated the two germline ends. The CDR3 runs 14 residues. Germline values: CDR1 LNHNV, CDR2 YYDKDF (reference sequence). Sequenced material: T cells isolated from PBMCs. V usage is TRBV15 and J usage is TRBJ2-1; no definite D call. The TCR sequence derives from a human donor in good health. The DNA for the CDR3 is TGTGCCACCGGTGGTCCCAGCTCCTACAATGAGCAGTTCTTC. Its translation: CATGGPSSYNEQFF.